The TCR beta chain described here comes from a study of T-cell memory formation after mild COVID-19. Via MiXCR, TCRdb re-called the 5' RACE reads, giving one row per CDR3 protein. The repertoire holds 250,000 to 300,000 distinct CDR3 sequences, with 15% to 20% as singletons. Study-level points and caveats: Shrinking CD4+ clones resided mostly in CM and EM, and CD8+ ones in EMRA.

Concerning this clonotype: Antigen: not known.

Germline-derived CDR1 and CDR2 are SGHTA and FQGNSA. This CDR3 spans 13 amino acids. Trimming stripped 2 bases from V and 4 bases from J, with 8 bases between. Sequenced material: PBMCs or a T cell subset sorted from them (not recorded which). The chain joins TRBV7-2 to TRBJ1-1; D is undetermined. The receptor was derived from a man between 18 and 29 years old who had mild COVID-19 (a few samples of this study predate the infection). Cell type and time point are not known. The CDR3, as DNA: TGTGCCAGCAGCTTATACCCGAGCACTGAAGCTTTCTTT. Amino acid sequence: CASSLYPSTEAFF.